The T cell receptor (beta chain) described here comes from a study of T cell repertoires in cytomegalovirus infection. TCRdb passed the reads through MiXCR, listing each CDR3 protein once. The table has about 180,000 distinct CDR3 sequences, approximately 15% seen once. This CDR3 has 12 amino acids. Germline V gives CDR1 SGHTA, CDR2 FQGNSA. Losses at the gene ends were 7 bases for V and 11 bases for J; bases not matched to a gene: 8. There are many counts of this clonotype. The material sequenced was PBMCs. This TCR was recovered from a human donor in good health (CMV status not recorded). Some clones in this sample may be carry-over from other donors' samples. The chain combines TRBV7-2 with TRBJ1-3; the match to TRBD1 covers 7 bases. The CDR3: CASIGQAQSIYF. Written as DNA, the CDR3 is TGTGCCAGCATAGGACAGGCGCAGTCCATATATTTT.